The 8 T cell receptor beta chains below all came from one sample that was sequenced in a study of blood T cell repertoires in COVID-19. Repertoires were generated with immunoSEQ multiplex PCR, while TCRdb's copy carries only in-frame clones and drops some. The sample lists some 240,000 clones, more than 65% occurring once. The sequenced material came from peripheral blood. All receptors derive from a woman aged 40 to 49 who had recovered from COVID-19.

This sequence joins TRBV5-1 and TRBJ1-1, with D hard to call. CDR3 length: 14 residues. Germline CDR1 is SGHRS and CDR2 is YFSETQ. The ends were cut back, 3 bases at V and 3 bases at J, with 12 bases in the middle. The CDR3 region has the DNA TGCGCCAGCAGCTCGGACGGGAGGCACACTGAAGCTTTCTTT. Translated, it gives CASSSDGRHTEAFF.

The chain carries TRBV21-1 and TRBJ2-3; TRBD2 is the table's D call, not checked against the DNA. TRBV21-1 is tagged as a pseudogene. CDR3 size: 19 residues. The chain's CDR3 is CASSKTLAGGPTSTDTQYF. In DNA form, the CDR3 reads TGTGCCAGCAGCAAAACGCTAGCGGGGGGACCCACTAGCACAGATACGCAGTATTTT.

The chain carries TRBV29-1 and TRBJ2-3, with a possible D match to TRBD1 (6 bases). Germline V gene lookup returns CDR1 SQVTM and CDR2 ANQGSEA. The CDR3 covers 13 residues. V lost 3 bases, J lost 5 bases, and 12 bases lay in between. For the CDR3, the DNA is TGCAGCGTTGATGTGGGGGCCGAAGATACGCAGTATTTT. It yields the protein CSVDVGAEDTQYF.

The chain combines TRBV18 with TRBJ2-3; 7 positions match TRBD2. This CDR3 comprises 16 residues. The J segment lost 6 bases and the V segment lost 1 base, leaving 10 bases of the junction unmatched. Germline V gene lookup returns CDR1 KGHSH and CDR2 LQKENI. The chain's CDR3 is CASSPQESGVKDTQYF. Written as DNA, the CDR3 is TGTGCCAGCTCACCACAGGAGAGCGGGGTTAAGGATACGCAGTATTTT.

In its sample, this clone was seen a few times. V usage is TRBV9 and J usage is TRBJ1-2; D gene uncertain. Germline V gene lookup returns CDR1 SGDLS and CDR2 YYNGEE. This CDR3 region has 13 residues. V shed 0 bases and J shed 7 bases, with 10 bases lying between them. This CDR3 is CASSVGGIGGYTF. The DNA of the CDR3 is TGTGCCAGCAGCGTAGGCGGAATCGGTGGCTACACCTTC.

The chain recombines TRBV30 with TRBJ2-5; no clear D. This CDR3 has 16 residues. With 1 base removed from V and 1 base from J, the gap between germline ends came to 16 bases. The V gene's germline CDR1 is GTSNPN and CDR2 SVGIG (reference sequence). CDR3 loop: CAWSETYSILQETQYF. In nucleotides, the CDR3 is TGTGCCTGGAGTGAAACCTACAGTATCCTCCAAGAGACCCAGTACTTC. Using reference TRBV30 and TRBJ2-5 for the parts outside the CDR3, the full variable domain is SQTIHQWPATLVQPVGSPLSLECTVEGTSNPNLYWYRQAAGRGLQLLFYSVGIGQISSEVPQNLSASRPQDRQFILSSKKLLLSDSGFYLCAWSETYSILQETQYFGPGTRLLVL.

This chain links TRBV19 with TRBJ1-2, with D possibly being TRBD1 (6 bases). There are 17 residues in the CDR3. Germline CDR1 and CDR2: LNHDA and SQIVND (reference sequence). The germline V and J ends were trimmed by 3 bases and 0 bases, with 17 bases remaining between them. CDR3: CASSMIPGTSSNYGYTF. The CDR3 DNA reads TGTGCCAGTAGTATGATCCCCGGGACATCCTCTAACTATGGCTACACCTTC.

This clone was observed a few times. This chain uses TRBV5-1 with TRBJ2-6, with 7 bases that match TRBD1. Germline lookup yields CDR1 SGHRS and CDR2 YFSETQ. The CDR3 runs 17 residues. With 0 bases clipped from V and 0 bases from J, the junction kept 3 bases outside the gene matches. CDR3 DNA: TGCGCCAGCAGCTTGGGACAGGGAAACTCTGGGGCCAACGTCCTGACTTTC. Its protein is CASSLGQGNSGANVLTF.